The clone carrying this T cell receptor beta chain has only one observation. What it binds is not known. Patients with a history of autoimmune disease or on systemic immunosuppression were excluded. These data originate in a study of OX40 agonist ivuxolimab in advanced cancers. Study as a whole: Patients assigned to dose escalation were diagnosed with hepatocellular carcinoma, melanoma, renal cell or head and neck cancer.

Findings of the study overall: The mean number of expanded clones was higher in CD8+ T cells than in CD4+.

Germline lookup yields CDR1 KGHSH and CDR2 LQKENI. This CDR3 contains 15 residues. V dropped 5 bases and J dropped 3 bases, with 14 bases sitting between them. The data were produced by immunoSEQ multiplex PCR, yet TCRdb's version contains in-frame clones alone and is incomplete. The sample carries 30,000 to 35,000 clones, more than 65% recorded once. The sequence came from an adult with an advanced solid tumor such as melanoma, head and neck, liver or kidney cancer. Here the sequenced sample was CD4+ or CD8+ T cells sorted from blood, taken in a trial of the OX40 agonist ivuxolimab. This sequence joins TRBV18 and TRBJ1-5; no reliable D call. The CDR3 region has the DNA TGTGCCAGCTCAGGCGAAGGACGGGTCAATCAGCCCCAGCATTTT. Encoded protein: CASSGEGRVNQPQHF. Filled out from reference TRBV18 and TRBJ1-5, the complete variable domain reads NAGVMQNPRHLVRRRGQEARLRCSPMKGHSHVYWYRQLPEEGLKFMVYLQKENIIDESGMPKERFSAEFPKEGPSILRIQQVVRGDSAAYFCASSGEGRVNQPQHFGDGTRLSIL.